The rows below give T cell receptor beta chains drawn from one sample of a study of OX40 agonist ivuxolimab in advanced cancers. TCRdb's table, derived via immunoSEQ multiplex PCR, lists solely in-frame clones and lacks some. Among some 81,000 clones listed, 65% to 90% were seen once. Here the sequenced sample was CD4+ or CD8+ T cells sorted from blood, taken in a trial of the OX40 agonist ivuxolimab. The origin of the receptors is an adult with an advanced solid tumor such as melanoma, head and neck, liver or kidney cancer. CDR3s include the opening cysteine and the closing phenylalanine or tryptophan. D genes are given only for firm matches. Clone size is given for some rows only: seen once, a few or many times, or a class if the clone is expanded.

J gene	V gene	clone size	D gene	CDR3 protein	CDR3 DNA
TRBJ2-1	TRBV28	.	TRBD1	CASSPPGQGAKLLGNEQFF	TGTGCCAGCAGCCCGCCCGGTCAGGGGGCGAAACTCCTGGGGAATGAGCAGTTCTTC
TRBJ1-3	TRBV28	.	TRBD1	CASSPRDRERTSGNTIYF	TGTGCCAGCAGTCCCCGGGACAGGGAGAGGACCTCTGGAAACACCATATATTTT
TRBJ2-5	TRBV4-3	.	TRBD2	CASSHQLGLAGGHMEGQYF	TGCGCCAGCAGCCACCAGCTCGGCCTAGCGGGGGGCCACATGGAGGGCCAGTACTTC
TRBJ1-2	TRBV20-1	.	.	CSASAGYGYTF	TGCAGTGCTAGTGCTGGTTATGGCTACACCTTC
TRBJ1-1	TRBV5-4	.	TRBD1	CASSPGQRERKPEAFF	TGTGCCAGCAGCCCGGGACAGAGGGAGCGTAAACCTGAAGCTTTCTTT
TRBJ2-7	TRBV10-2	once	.	CASSLSYEQYF	TGCGCCAGCAGCCTCTCCTACGAGCAGTACTTC
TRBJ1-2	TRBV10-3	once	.	CAITTQGDYGYTF	TGTGCCATCACCACACAGGGAGACTATGGCTACACCTTC
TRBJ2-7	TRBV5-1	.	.	CASSLEGGLSYEQYF	TGCGCCAGCAGCTTGGAGGGGGGGTTATCCTACGAGCAGTACTTC
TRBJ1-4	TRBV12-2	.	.	CASRFQTGDNEKLFF	TGTGCAAGTCGCTTTCAGACAGGCGATAATGAAAAACTGTTTTTT
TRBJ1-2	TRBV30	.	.	CAWGTQPANYGYTF	TGTGCCTGGGGGACCCAACCAGCTAACTATGGCTACACCTTC
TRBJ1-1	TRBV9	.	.	CASSVGADSSDTEAFF	TGTGCCAGCAGCGTAGGGGCAGACTCCTCGGACACTGAAGCTTTCTTT
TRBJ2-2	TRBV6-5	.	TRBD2	CASSYWSSGGPGELFF	TGTGCCAGCAGTTACTGGTCTAGCGGGGGGCCCGGGGAGCTGTTTTTT
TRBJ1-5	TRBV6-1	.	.	CASCSRNSNQPQHF	TGTGCCAGTTGTTCCAGGAATAGCAATCAGCCCCAGCATTTT
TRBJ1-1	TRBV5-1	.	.	CASSLDSGAGTEAFF	TGCGCCAGCAGCTTGGATTCCGGGGCTGGCACTGAAGCTTTCTTT
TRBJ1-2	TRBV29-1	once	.	CSADGTVYGYTF	TGCAGCGCCGATGGTACAGTCTATGGCTACACCTTC
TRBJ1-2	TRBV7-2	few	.	CASSLNRDSYYGYTF	TGTGCCAGCAGCTTAAACAGGGATTCATACTATGGCTACACCTTC
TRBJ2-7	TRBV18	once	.	CASSPGAGRPYEQYF	TGTGCCAGCTCACCAGGGGCAGGGCGTCCCTACGAGCAGTACTTC
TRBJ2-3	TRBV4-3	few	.	CASSQEGADTDTQYF	TGCGCCAGCAGCCAAGAAGGGGCAGACACAGATACGCAGTATTTT
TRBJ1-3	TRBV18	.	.	CASSRLGQEFQNTIYF	TGTGCCAGCTCCCGTCTAGGACAAGAGTTTCAAAACACCATATATTTT
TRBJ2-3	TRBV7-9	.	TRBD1	CASSRDRASTDTQYF	TGTGCCAGCAGCCGAGACAGGGCTAGCACAGATACGCAGTATTTT
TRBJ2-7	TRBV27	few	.	CASSLQFPTYEQYF	TGTGCCAGCAGTTTACAGTTCCCAACCTACGAGCAGTACTTC
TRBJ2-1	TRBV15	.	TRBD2	CATSVSGGLYNEQFF	TGTGCCACCAGCGTAAGCGGGGGTCTCTACAATGAGCAGTTCTTC
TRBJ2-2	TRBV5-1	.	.	CASSLAGGDTGELFF	TGCGCCAGCAGCTTGGCTGGGGGCGACACCGGGGAGCTGTTTTTT
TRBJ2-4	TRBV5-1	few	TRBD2	CASTSSPGGQASKLF	TGCGCCAGCACCAGCTCACCGGGGGGGCAGGCTAGTAAACTCTTC
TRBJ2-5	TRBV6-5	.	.	CASNRRGAQETQYF	TGTGCCAGCAACCGGAGGGGAGCGCAAGAGACCCAGTACTTC
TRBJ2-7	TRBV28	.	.	CASSFGGYLREQYF	TGTGCCAGCAGTTTCGGCGGTTACCTACGTGAGCAGTACTTC
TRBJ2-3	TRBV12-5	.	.	CASGLPGGDTQYF	TGTGCTAGTGGTTTGCCCGGAGGAGATACGCAGTATTTT
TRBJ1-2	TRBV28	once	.	CASSPDTYYGYTF	TGTGCCAGCAGCCCTGACACGTACTATGGCTACACCTTC
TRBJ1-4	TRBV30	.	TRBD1	CAWSAPTGRNEKLFF	TGTGCCTGGAGTGCCCCGACAGGGCGTAATGAAAAACTGTTTTTT
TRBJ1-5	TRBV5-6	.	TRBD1	CASSGGTGGLTEPQHF	TGTGCCAGCAGCGGCGGGACAGGTGGGCTTACGGAGCCCCAGCATTTT
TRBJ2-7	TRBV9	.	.	CASSVGQDPTSYEQYF	TGTGCCAGCAGCGTAGGGCAAGACCCCACCTCCTACGAGCAGTACTTC